This TCR beta chain stems from a study of blood T cell repertoires in COVID-19. Overall study context: T cells, B-cell-depleted T cells, or PBMCs supplied cDNA or gDNA.

Per the original methods: Amplification with reference gene primers provided the estimates of nucleated cell counts. Clones were sequenced by immunoSEQ multiplex PCR, and TCRdb holds only the in-frame ones, with some missing. That table furnishes V, J and clone size, whereas the DNA furnished D and trimming. The sample has 200,000 to 250,000 clones, approximately 86% seen once. The Seattle patients joined while their infection was active and were tracked longitudinally afterward. The CDR3 runs 13 residues. V was pared by 2 bases and J by 8 bases, with 4 bases of the junction left unmatched. The clonotype originates from a woman in her 50s with COVID-19, enrolled during active disease. The sample comprised peripheral blood. This rearrangement joins TRBV12-3 or TRBV12-4 to TRBJ1-1; 8 nucleotides agree with TRBD1. CDR3 sequence reads: CASSLQGAKEAFF. CDR3 coding DNA: TGTGCCAGCAGTTTACAGGGGGCGAAGGAAGCTTTCTTT.